This T cell receptor (beta chain) was captured by sequencing in a study of identical twins. Healthy Caucasians made up all donors. Study results and limitations: While abundant cord blood beta clonotypes carried fewer insertions, memory repertoires showed no such pattern.

The germline V gene encodes CDR1 MGHRA and CDR2 YSYEKL. Trimming at V came to 9 bases and at J to 5 bases, leaving 8 bases not matched to a gene. The length of the CDR3 is 14 residues. Template switching added a universal primer site; cDNA carried unique molecular identifiers. TCRdb itself ran the 5' RACE reads through MiXCR, one entry per CDR3 protein. The data show under 900,000 distinct CDR3 sequences, more than 9% seen once. As concerns this clonotype: Its antigen remains unknown.

The same data also contributed to another study, on yellow fever vaccine responses in identical twins. That paper states: Twins' vaccine T cell response reportedly seemed partly convergent, partly personalized.

This clonotype originated in a woman aged 18-29 years in good health. The chain has TRBV4-1 and TRBJ2-1, with TRBD2 matching 9 bases. The sample was PBMCs. CDR3 sequence (DNA): TGCGCCAGTCCGCCGAGCGGGAGGAACAATGAGCAGTTCTTC. Encoded protein: CASPPSGRNNEQFF.